Presented here are 19 T cell receptor beta chains from one specimen sequenced in a study of cytomegalovirus exposure and HLA in healthy donors. PCR employed 60 Vbeta and 13 Jbeta primers. The data were produced by immunoSEQ multiplex PCR, yet TCRdb's version contains in-frame clones alone and is incomplete. This sample yields about 130,000 clones, of which about four fifths are seen a single time; 5% to 6.5% belongs to the top ten. Sequencing was performed on PBMCs. Receptors originate from a man in his thirties or forties in good health and CMV-seronegative.

This clone showed up just once. The chain couples TRBV6-5 to TRBJ2-4; TRBD1 aligns across 9 bases. CDR3 length equals 14 residues. Germline CDR1 MNHEY, CDR2 SVGAGI. V shed 6 bases, J shed 4 bases, and the junction held 4 bases outside the gene matches. The chain's CDR3 is CASSPGQGKNIQYF. The DNA of the CDR3 is TGTGCCAGCAGCCCGGGACAGGGAAAAAACATTCAGTACTTC.

A few counts support this clone. The gene calls are TRBV30 and TRBJ1-5; a possible D gene is TRBD1 (6 bases). V was clipped by 2 bases and J by 5 bases, with 19 bases between them. The CDR3 covers 16 residues. Germline CDR1 is GTSNPN and CDR2 is SVGIG (reference sequence). CDR3 amino acids: CAWSPGVWSSDQPQHF. The CDR3 DNA follows: TGTGCCTGGAGTCCAGGGGTGTGGAGTTCGGATCAGCCCCAGCATTTT.

CDR3 DNA: TGTGCCAGTAGGAGGCTAATCACCTTGATGGACAGCCATGAGCAGTTCTTC. This gives the protein CASRRLITLMDSHEQFF. The chain uses TRBV19 and TRBJ2-1; weak D call: TRBD1 (6 bases). Germline lookup yields CDR1 LNHDA and CDR2 SQIVND (reference sequence). V was shortened by 6 bases and J by 8 bases, with 26 bases between the two germline ends. CDR3 size: 17 residues.

The chain is built from TRBV29-1 and TRBJ2-2; TRBD2 might be the D (5 bases). Germline CDR1 SQVTM, CDR2 ANQGSEA. Trimming cost V 3 bases and J 7 bases, with 18 bases left between them. The CDR3 has 15 residues. CDR3 DNA: TGCAGCGTTGATGATTCCGGGATCGCGGGCGGGGAGCTGTTTTTT. Its translation is CSVDDSGIAGGELFF.

V gene TRBV7-8 combines with J gene TRBJ1-2; possibly TRBD1 for D (6 bases). V lost 3 bases to trimming and J lost 6 bases, with 17 bases between them. Germline CDR1 and CDR2: SGHVS and FQNEAQ. The CDR3 consists of 15 residues. CDR3 sequence: CASSFSSGTYNGYTF. The CDR3, as DNA: TGTGCCAGCAGCTTTTCTTCCGGGACATATAATGGCTACACCTTC. The variable domain in full, with the rest retrieved from reference TRBV7-8 and TRBJ1-2, is GAGVSQSPRYKVAKRGQDVALRCDPISGHVSLFWYQQALGQGPEFLTYFQNEAQLDKSGLPSDRFFAERPEGSVSTLKIQRTQQEDSAVYLCASSFSSGTYNGYTFGSGTRLTVV.

The chain links TRBV5-4 to TRBJ2-3; 9 bases match TRBD2. Per germline, CDR1 SGHNT and CDR2 YYREEE (reference sequence). The CDR3 totals 14 residues. V trimming: 4 bases; J trimming: 6 bases; junction bases outside the gene matches: 6. The CDR3 nucleotides are TGTGCCAGCAGCCCGGCTAGCGGGGATGATACGCAGTATTTT. This sequence encodes CASSPASGDDTQYF.

CDR3 protein: CASRGTGGAEQYF. Written as DNA, the CDR3 is TGTGCCAGCAGGGGGACAGGGGGCGCCGAGCAGTACTTC. V and J are TRBV6-5 and TRBJ2-7; 12 bases align to TRBD1. The germline V gene encodes CDR1 MNHEY and CDR2 SVGAGI. The V segment lost 6 bases and the J segment 6 bases; nucleotides outside the gene matches: 3. This CDR3 has 13 residues.

V gene TRBV19 combines with J gene TRBJ1-3; 8 positions match TRBD1. The V and J ends lost 7 bases and 2 bases, in that order; junction bases with no gene match: 4. This CDR3 is built from 14 residues. The germline V gene has CDR1 LNHDA and CDR2 SQIVND (reference sequence). CDR3 sequence reads: CASTPDRAGNTIYF. CDR3 nucleotide sequence: TGTGCCAGTACCCCGGACAGGGCTGGAAACACCATATATTTT.

The genes are TRBV11-2 and TRBJ1-2; D not resolved. Per the germline V gene, CDR1 is SGHAT and CDR2 is FQNNGV. V lost 3 bases and J lost 6, with 17 bases in between. This CDR3 has 15 amino acids. CDR3: CASSFSAPTMDGYTF. The CDR3 nucleotides read TGTGCCAGCAGCTTCTCGGCTCCTACTATGGATGGCTACACCTTC.

About this clone: Sequence at one end of the junction differs from germline and may be a read error. V usage is TRBV7-7 and J usage is TRBJ2-2, with TRBD1 as a possible D gene (5 bases). In germline, CDR1 is SSHAT, CDR2 FNYEAQ (reference sequence). The CDR3 totals 13 residues. The CDR3 protein is CASSTRVDGELFF. In DNA form, the CDR3 reads TGTGCTAGCAGCACCAGGGTGGACGGGGAGCTGTTTTTT.

This clone has just a few counts. V gene TRBV7-3 combines with J gene TRBJ2-1; 13 bases match TRBD2. Trimming took 4 bases from V and 6 from J; bases not matched to a gene: 9. CDR1 and CDR2 from the germline V gene are SGHTA and FQGTGA. This CDR3 comprises 17 residues. The CDR3 reads CASSSYTRLAGGNEQFF. In DNA, the CDR3 is TGTGCCAGCAGCTCATACACCAGACTAGCGGGAGGCAATGAGCAGTTCTTC.

This clone was counted a single time. The V gene is TRBV2, the J gene TRBJ2-1; D is undetermined. Germline CDR1 and CDR2: SNHLY and FYNNEI. This CDR3 spans 14 amino acids. Trimming left V 1 base short and J 1 base short, with 5 bases between. The CDR3 loop reads CASSEGSSYNEQFF. The CDR3, as DNA: TGTGCCAGCAGTGAAGGTAGTTCCTACAATGAGCAGTTCTTC.

The chain links TRBV15 to TRBJ2-3; no firm D call. The V gene's germline CDR1 is LNHNV and CDR2 YYDKDF (reference sequence). The V end lost 5 bases, the J end lost 2 bases, and 8 bases lay between the germline ends. The CDR3 spans 13 residues. The CDR3 spells CATSDSPTDTQYF. CDR3 coding DNA: TGTGCCACCAGCGACTCTCCCACAGATACGCAGTATTTT.

V is TRBV7-9 and J is TRBJ2-3, with unresolved D. In germline, CDR1 is SEHNR, CDR2 FQNEAQ (reference sequence). The CDR3 has 13 amino acids. The V gene lost 5 bases and the J gene lost 0 bases, with 6 bases spanning the gap. The CDR3 loop reads CASSVTSTDTQYF. DNA for the CDR3: TGTGCCAGCAGCGTAACTAGCACAGATACGCAGTATTTT.

This clone was found a few times. The chain has TRBV10-2 and TRBJ1-6; no clear D. Deletions cut 6 bases from V and 10 bases from J, with 19 bases between. CDR3 length: 15 residues. Germline values: CDR1 WSHSY, CDR2 SAAADI. The CDR3 region has the DNA TGCGCCAGCAGGGACTCCGGCTTGTTGGCATCACCCCTCCACTTT. It encodes CASRDSGLLASPLHF.

A single count supports this clone. The chain employs TRBV28 and TRBJ2-5, with 8 bases fitting TRBD1. Germline CDR1 is MDHEN and CDR2 is SYDVKM. The CDR3 spans 14 residues. V lost 5 bases, J lost 5 bases, and 7 bases stayed unmatched. The CDR3 reads CASSHRTGWETQYF. CDR3 nucleotide sequence: TGTGCCAGCAGTCACCGGACAGGGTGGGAGACCCAGTACTTC.

The V and J genes are TRBV7-2 and TRBJ1-6; D is ambiguous. Trimming pared 3 bases from V and 2 bases from J, leaving 5 bases between. This CDR3 is 14 amino acids long. The germline V gene has CDR1 SGHTA and CDR2 FQGNSA. CDR3 DNA: TGTGCCAGCAGCTTCTCAGCCTATAATTCACCCCTCCACTTT. As protein: CASSFSAYNSPLHF.

The chain couples TRBV15 to TRBJ1-3; tentatively, D is TRBD1 (6 bases). The CDR3 sequence is 14 residues long. Trimming left V 3 bases short and J 4 bases short, with 10 bases between. Germline-derived CDR1 and CDR2 are LNHNV and YYDKDF (reference sequence). The CDR3 sequence: CATSSAGDGNTIYF. The DNA of the CDR3 is TGTGCCACCAGCAGCGCAGGGGACGGAAACACCATATATTTT.

J is TRBJ1-1 and V is TRBV7-9; no reliable D call. From germline, CDR1 is SEHNR and CDR2 FQNEAQ (reference sequence). V lost 4 bases and J lost 0, with 15 bases in between. The CDR3 is made up of 16 amino acids. For the CDR3, the DNA is TGTGCCAGCAGCTCACTTGCGCCGAGGATGAACACTGAAGCTTTCTTT. Protein sequence: CASSSLAPRMNTEAFF.